This T cell receptor (beta chain) was sequenced during a study of blood T cell repertoires in COVID-19. Study-wide background: The study drew acute and convalescent COVID-19 samples from the United States, Italy and Spain. In each case, the material was cDNA or gDNA derived from T cells, B-cell-depleted T cells, or PBMCs.

Germline assignment: CDR1 KGHSH and CDR2 LQKENI. The CDR3 is 14 amino acids. V shed 2 bases and J shed 2 bases, with 10 bases lying between them. The authors' processing: From reference gene primer amplification, estimates of nucleated cell counts were derived. The repertoire was sequenced with immunoSEQ multiplex PCR; TCRdb's copy has only in-frame clones and lacks some. The V and J calls and clone size come from that table; D and trimming were worked out from the DNA. The profile shows over 100,000 clones, approximately 78% of them singletons. The sequence derives from a man in his sixties or seventies with acute or convalescent COVID-19. The chain joins TRBV18 to TRBJ2-7; D is unresolved. The sample consisted of peripheral blood. The CDR3 DNA is TGTGCCAGCTCACCAGTGGCAGGTGCCTACGAGCAGTACTTC. This encodes CASSPVAGAYEQYF.